This is a list of T cell receptor beta chains from one sample in a study of vaccination effects on CD4 cells after COVID-19. Clones were sequenced by immunoSEQ multiplex PCR, and TCRdb holds only the in-frame ones, with some missing. The sample has 55,000 to 75,000 clones; 65% to 85% are singletons. No antigen has been assigned to these receptors. Sequences were derived from CD4+ T cells from PBMCs cultured with HCoV-OC43 spike peptides, sampled before COVID-19 vaccination. All receptors derive from a human donor who received a COVID-19 vaccine. Both conserved end residues are part of each CDR3. D genes are given only for firm matches. For some rows the clone size is stated as once, few or many, or as a class when expanded; others skip it.

D gene: -; clone size: -; J gene: TRBJ1-1; V gene: TRBV6-5; CDR3 DNA: TGTGCCAGCAGTTATTTGGGGGGCGGGGTGAACACTGAAGCTTTCTTT; CDR3 protein: CASSYLGGGVNTEAFF
D gene: -; clone size: few; J gene: TRBJ1-2; V gene: TRBV4-1; CDR3 DNA: TGCGCCAGCAGCCAAGATAAGGAGACAGGCGGCTACACCTTC; CDR3 protein: CASSQDKETGGYTF
D gene: TRBD1; clone size: -; J gene: TRBJ2-3; V gene: TRBV24-1; CDR3 DNA: TGTGCCACCAGTGATACAAACCGACGACAGGGCCTCACAGATACGCAGTATTTT; CDR3 protein: CATSDTNRRQGLTDTQYF
D gene: TRBD2; clone size: -; J gene: TRBJ2-5; V gene: TRBV5-4; CDR3 DNA: TGTGCCAGCAGCTTGGGCGGGGGGGGACAAGAGACCCAGTACTTC; CDR3 protein: CASSLGGGGQETQYF
D gene: TRBD2; clone size: -; J gene: TRBJ2-3; V gene: TRBV2; CDR3 DNA: TGTGCCAGCGGAGCGGGGGCCAAAACAGATACGCAGTATTTT; CDR3 protein: CASGAGAKTDTQYF
D gene: -; clone size: -; J gene: TRBJ1-5; V gene: TRBV3-1/TRBV3-2; CDR3 DNA: TGTGCCAGCAGCCTCGGGGGTCAGCCCCAGCATTTT; CDR3 protein: CASSLGGQPQHF
D gene: -; clone size: few; J gene: TRBJ2-2; V gene: TRBV6-5; CDR3 DNA: TGTGCCCTTCGAGGGGGTGGAAAGAACACCGGGGAGCTGTTTTTT; CDR3 protein: CALRGGGKNTGELFF
D gene: -; clone size: -; J gene: TRBJ2-1; V gene: TRBV5-1; CDR3 DNA: TGCGCCAGCAGCGTTCTCGACGGAGGCCCAGCGTACAATGAGCAGTTCTTC; CDR3 protein: CASSVLDGGPAYNEQFF
D gene: -; clone size: -; J gene: TRBJ2-3; V gene: TRBV5-1; CDR3 DNA: TGCGCCAGCAGCTTGGTCCCCACAGATACGCAGTATTTT; CDR3 protein: CASSLVPTDTQYF
D gene: -; clone size: -; J gene: TRBJ1-1; V gene: TRBV7-9; CDR3 DNA: TGTGCCAGCAGCTTAGGTGGGGGAGACACTGAAGCTTTCTTT; CDR3 protein: CASSLGGGDTEAFF
D gene: -; clone size: few; J gene: TRBJ1-1; V gene: TRBV19; CDR3 DNA: TGTGCCAGTAGGGCTGGACCCTCGGATACTGAAGCTTTCTTT; CDR3 protein: CASRAGPSDTEAFF
D gene: TRBD1; clone size: -; J gene: TRBJ1-1; V gene: TRBV6-5; CDR3 DNA: TGTGCCAGCGGGACAGGGTGGACTGAAGCTTTCTTT; CDR3 protein: CASGTGWTEAFF
D gene: -; clone size: -; J gene: TRBJ2-3; V gene: TRBV7-8; CDR3 DNA: TGTGCCAGCAGCTCGGACCTTATATCCACAGATACGCAGTATTTT; CDR3 protein: CASSSDLISTDTQYF
D gene: -; clone size: -; J gene: TRBJ2-2; V gene: TRBV4-1; CDR3 DNA: TGCGCCAGCAGCCAAGAACCGAACACCGGGGAGCTGTTTTTT; CDR3 protein: CASSQEPNTGELFF
D gene: -; clone size: -; J gene: TRBJ2-5; V gene: TRBV7-8; CDR3 DNA: TGTGCCAGCAGCCCTTTGCAACCTAAAGAGACCCAGTACTTC; CDR3 protein: CASSPLQPKETQYF
D gene: TRBD2; clone size: -; J gene: TRBJ2-1; V gene: TRBV4-1; CDR3 DNA: TGCGCCAGCAGCCAGTCCCATAGGGCGGGGGGGCTCAATGAGCAGTTCTTC; CDR3 protein: CASSQSHRAGGLNEQFF
D gene: -; clone size: -; J gene: TRBJ2-2; V gene: TRBV5-1; CDR3 DNA: TGCGCCAGCAGCTCAGCGAACACCGGGGAGCTGTTTTTT; CDR3 protein: CASSSANTGELFF
D gene: -; clone size: few; J gene: TRBJ1-3; V gene: TRBV9; CDR3 DNA: TGTGCCAGCAGCTTGAGCTCTGGAAACACCATATATTTT; CDR3 protein: CASSLSSGNTIYF
D gene: -; clone size: -; J gene: TRBJ1-2; V gene: TRBV13; CDR3 DNA: TGTGCCAGCAGCTTAGGCCGTGGGGGCTGGTTGTATGGCTACACCTTC; CDR3 protein: CASSLGRGGWLYGYTF
D gene: -; clone size: -; J gene: TRBJ1-1; V gene: TRBV28; CDR3 DNA: TGTGCCACTCGGTTAACGAGCGCCGGCACTGAAGCTTTCTTT; CDR3 protein: CATRLTSAGTEAFF
D gene: -; clone size: once; J gene: TRBJ2-1; V gene: TRBV5-1; CDR3 DNA: TGCGCCAGCAGCTTGACAGCCGGCTCCTACAATGAGCAGTTCTTC; CDR3 protein: CASSLTAGSYNEQFF
D gene: TRBD2; clone size: -; J gene: TRBJ2-1; V gene: TRBV9; CDR3 DNA: TGTGCCAGCAGCGTCCGGAGCGGGGGGGGCAGAAATGAGCAGTTCTTC; CDR3 protein: CASSVRSGGGRNEQFF
D gene: TRBD2; clone size: -; J gene: TRBJ2-3; V gene: TRBV19; CDR3 DNA: TGTGCCAGTAGTACTAGCGGGGGGGCCCCGGCAGATACGCAGTATTTT; CDR3 protein: CASSTSGGAPADTQYF
D gene: -; clone size: -; J gene: TRBJ1-1; V gene: TRBV25-1; CDR3 DNA: TGTGCCAGCAGTGGAAATTCACACGACTTCGGCACTGAAGCTTTCTTT; CDR3 protein: CASSGNSHDFGTEAFF
D gene: -; clone size: -; J gene: TRBJ2-1; V gene: TRBV11-2; CDR3 DNA: TGTGCCAGCAGCTTAGCGAGCTCCTACAATGAGCAGTTCTTC; CDR3 protein: CASSLASSYNEQFF
D gene: -; clone size: -; J gene: TRBJ2-5; V gene: TRBV11-1; CDR3 DNA: TGTGCCAGCAGCTTCGACAGGACCGCAGAGACCCAGTACTTC; CDR3 protein: CASSFDRTAETQYF
D gene: -; clone size: few; J gene: TRBJ1-6; V gene: TRBV7-9; CDR3 DNA: TGTGCCAGCAGCCGCCCTCCCGGGTCACCCCTCCACTTT; CDR3 protein: CASSRPPGSPLHF
D gene: -; clone size: -; J gene: TRBJ2-2; V gene: TRBV5-1; CDR3 DNA: TGCGCCAGCAGCCCTGGGACGGTAAACACCGGGGAGCTGTTTTTT; CDR3 protein: CASSPGTVNTGELFF
D gene: TRBD1; clone size: -; J gene: TRBJ2-3; V gene: TRBV18; CDR3 DNA: TGTGCCAGCTCACTGGACAGGGTCCATAGCACAGATACGCAGTATTTT; CDR3 protein: CASSLDRVHSTDTQYF
D gene: -; clone size: few; J gene: TRBJ2-2; V gene: TRBV7-2; CDR3 DNA: TGTGCCAGCAGCTTGAGGGGGGAGCTGTTTTTT; CDR3 protein: CASSLRGELFF
D gene: -; clone size: -; J gene: TRBJ2-5; V gene: TRBV11-3; CDR3 DNA: TGTGCCAGCAGCTTAGCCGGGGAGACCCAGTACTTC; CDR3 protein: CASSLAGETQYF
D gene: TRBD1; clone size: -; J gene: TRBJ2-3; V gene: TRBV27; CDR3 DNA: TGTGCCAGCAGTTTTCTAAACAGGGGAAGCACAGATACGCAGTATTTT; CDR3 protein: CASSFLNRGSTDTQYF
D gene: -; clone size: -; J gene: TRBJ1-2; V gene: TRBV11-1; CDR3 DNA: TGTGCCAGCAGCTTTCTGTCCACAGGACCCACCTTC; CDR3 protein: CASSFLSTGPTF
D gene: -; clone size: -; J gene: TRBJ1-2; V gene: TRBV21-1; CDR3 DNA: TGTGCCAGCAGCAACGAGAACTATGGCTACACCTTC; CDR3 protein: CASSNENYGYTF
D gene: -; clone size: -; J gene: TRBJ1-2; V gene: TRBV3-1/TRBV3-2; CDR3 DNA: TGTGCCAGCAGCCAAGAAGGGGCCAGACTAACAGCTAACTATGGCTACACCTTC; CDR3 protein: CASSQEGARLTANYGYTF
D gene: -; clone size: -; J gene: TRBJ2-5; V gene: TRBV2; CDR3 DNA: TGTGCCAGCCTCTCGGGACAATTACAAGAGACCCAGTACTTC; CDR3 protein: CASLSGQLQETQYF
D gene: -; clone size: few; J gene: TRBJ2-1; V gene: TRBV24-1; CDR3 DNA: TGTGCCACCAGTGACGGTGCGGGGAACTACAATGAGCAGTTCTTC; CDR3 protein: CATSDGAGNYNEQFF
D gene: -; clone size: -; J gene: TRBJ1-1; V gene: TRBV2; CDR3 DNA: TGTGCCAGCACACCTACCGGGGGGAAAGCTTTCTTT; CDR3 protein: CASTPTGGKAFF